These 8 T cell receptor beta chains were sequenced from one sample in a study of CD8 T cells in ankylosing spondylitis. A single record per CDR3 protein comes from TCRdb applying MiXCR to the 5' RACE reads. The sample holds 200,000 to 300,000 distinct CDR3 sequences, about 24% seen once. Sequencing input: blood, either unsorted or a sorted T cell fraction (not recorded which). These receptors were obtained from a male donor with ankylosing spondylitis or in good health (not recorded which).

The sample holds many counts of this clonotype. J is TRBJ2-3 and V is TRBV5-1, with D tentatively TRBD1 or TRBD2 (5 bases each). Germline V gene data show CDR1 as SGHRS and CDR2 as YFSETQ. The CDR3 loop spans 18 amino acids. V lost 2 bases to trimming and J lost 4 bases, with 23 bases between them. CDR3 sequence (DNA): TGCGCCAGCAGCTTAGTAAGGGGCCGGGGTAGAGGCGCAGATACGCAGTATTTT. It encodes CASSLVRGRGRGADTQYF.

This clonotype was seen at least ten times. At one boundary the junction diverges from the germline segment, which might be a read error. The chain is built from TRBV11-2 and TRBJ1-3; weak D call: TRBD1 (6 bases). CDR3 length: 18 amino acids. In germline, CDR1 is SGHAT, CDR2 FQNNGV. The CDR3 nucleotides read TGTGCCAGCAGCCTAGATCGAATCCTCACAGGGACGTCATACACCATATATTTT. This codes for CASSLDRILTGTSYTIYF.

This chain connects TRBV25-1 to TRBJ2-1, with D possibly TRBD1 on 7 matching bases. This CDR3 region has 16 residues. Trimming left V 1 base short and J 8 bases short, with 18 bases between. Germline lookup yields CDR1 MGHDK and CDR2 SYGVNS. The CDR3 sequence is CASSELVRQGGDEQFF. In DNA form, the CDR3 reads TGTGCCAGCAGTGAATTAGTCCGACAGGGAGGCGATGAGCAGTTCTTC.

V gene TRBV20-1 combines with J gene TRBJ2-1; 8 bases line up with TRBD2. The V and J ends lost 3 bases and 7 bases, in that order; junction bases with no gene match: 14. CDR3 length equals 16 residues. Germline V CDR1 and CDR2: DFQATT, SNEGSKA (reference sequence). CDR3 amino acids: CSASTPARGGKNEQFF. CDR3 nucleotide sequence: TGCAGTGCTAGTACGCCGGCACGGGGGGGCAAGAATGAGCAGTTCTTC.

The rearrangement links TRBV5-5 to TRBJ2-3; D assignment may be TRBD1 or TRBD2 (5 bases each). Germline lookup yields CDR1 SGHKS and CDR2 YYEKEE (reference sequence). Trimming left V 2 bases short and J 6 bases short, with 7 bases between. The CDR3 spans 12 residues. The CDR3 DNA follows: TGTGCCAGCAGCTTTTGGGGGGATACGCAGTATTTT. Residues: CASSFWGDTQYF.

This chain links TRBV12-3 or TRBV12-4 with TRBJ1-2; 8 bases fit TRBD1. The CDR3 extends over 14 amino acids. The junction had 7 bases not matched to a gene; V was cut back by 3 bases and J by 7 bases. CDR3 in DNA: TGTGCCAGCAGTTTTCCCGGGCAGGGGGCTGGCTACACCTTC. Residues: CASSFPGQGAGYTF.

This clonotype was observed a handful of times. The rearrangement joins TRBV7-9 to TRBJ2-5, with 9 positions matching TRBD2. V shed 5 bases and J 5 bases; nucleotides not matched to a gene: 6. Germline CDR1 is SEHNR and CDR2 is FQNEAQ (reference sequence). The CDR3 has 14 amino acids. The CDR3 nucleotides are TGTGCCAGCAGCCCAGGACTAGCGAGGGAGACCCAGTACTTC. It specifies CASSPGLARETQYF.

This clonotype was seen just once. This sequence joins TRBV29-1 and TRBJ2-1; 12 bases are shared with TRBD2. Germline V gives CDR1 SQVTM, CDR2 ANQGSEA. This CDR3 region has 14 residues. V lost 7 bases to trimming and J lost 7 bases; unmatched junction nucleotides: 8. The CDR3 loop is CSAVRLAGVNEQFF. Here the CDR3 DNA reads TGCAGCGCCGTGAGACTAGCGGGGGTGAATGAGCAGTTCTTC.